The text below deals with one TCR beta chain. The CDR3 consists of 17 residues. Germline V gene sequence: CDR1 SGHVS, CDR2 FNYEAQ. Between the trimmed V and J ends, which lost 4 bases and 0 bases, there was a span of 19 bases. In the original processing: Amplification from reference gene primers served as the basis for estimated nucleated cell counts. TCRdb's table, derived via immunoSEQ multiplex PCR, lists solely in-frame clones and lacks some. That table supplies the V and J calls and clone size; D and trimming were determined from the DNA. The top ten clones hold roughly 13% of a sample with 160,000 or so clones, roughly four fifths of them seen once. The data originate from a study of blood T cell repertoires in COVID-19. As for the study in general: Acute and convalescent COVID-19 specimens originated in the United States, Italy and Spain. Sample material is recorded as cDNA or gDNA derived from T cells, B-cell-depleted T cells, or PBMCs.

Sequencing used peripheral blood. This chain uses TRBV7-6 with TRBJ2-7; D unclear. The clonotype comes from an older man who had recovered from COVID-19. In DNA, the CDR3 is TGTGCCAGCAGCTCAGCCCTCGTCCGACGGAGCTCCTACGAGCAGTACTTC. This codes for CASSSALVRRSSYEQYF.